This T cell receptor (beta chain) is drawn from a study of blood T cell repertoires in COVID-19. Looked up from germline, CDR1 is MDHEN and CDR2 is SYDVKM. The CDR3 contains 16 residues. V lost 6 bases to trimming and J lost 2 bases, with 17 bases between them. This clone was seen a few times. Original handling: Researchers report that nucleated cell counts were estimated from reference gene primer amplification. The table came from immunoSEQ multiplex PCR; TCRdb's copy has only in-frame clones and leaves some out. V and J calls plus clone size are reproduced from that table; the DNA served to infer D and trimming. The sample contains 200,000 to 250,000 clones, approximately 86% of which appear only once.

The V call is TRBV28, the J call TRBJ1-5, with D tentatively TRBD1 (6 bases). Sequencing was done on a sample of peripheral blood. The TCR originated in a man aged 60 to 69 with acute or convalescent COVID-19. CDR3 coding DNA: TGTGCCAGCAGGCTACCCGGGACACCGCGCAATCAGCCCCAGCATTTT. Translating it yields CASRLPGTPRNQPQHF.